The clone carrying this T cell receptor (beta chain) was seen only a few times. Its antigen is not identified. This sample stems from a study of T-cell memory formation after mild COVID-19. At the level of the study: TCR clusters were largely donor specific. Study-wide points: In pre-infection memory, a portion of responding clones appeared, which suggested that cross-reactive memory joined. CM and EM subsets held most contracting CD4+ clones; EMRA held CD8+ ones. Clones contracting day 15 to 85 were balanced CD4/CD8; later expanders leaned CD4+.

The CDR3 is 14 amino acids. V lost 5 bases to trimming and J lost 1 base; unmatched junction nucleotides: 5. CDR1 is MDHEN and CDR2 is SYDVKM in the germline V gene. TCRdb re-analysed the 5' RACE reads in MiXCR, keeping a single row per CDR3 protein. Among hundreds of thousands of distinct CDR3 sequences listed, over 15% were seen once. The origin of this receptor is a man younger than 35 who had mild COVID-19 (a few samples of this study predate the infection). Cell type and time point are not known. V is TRBV28 and J is TRBJ2-7, with 7 bases aligning to TRBD1. The source material was PBMCs or a T cell subset sorted from them (not recorded which). CDR3: CASSRGGQSYEQYV. As DNA, the CDR3 is TGTGCCAGCAGTCGAGGGGGACAGTCCTACGAGCAGTACGTC.